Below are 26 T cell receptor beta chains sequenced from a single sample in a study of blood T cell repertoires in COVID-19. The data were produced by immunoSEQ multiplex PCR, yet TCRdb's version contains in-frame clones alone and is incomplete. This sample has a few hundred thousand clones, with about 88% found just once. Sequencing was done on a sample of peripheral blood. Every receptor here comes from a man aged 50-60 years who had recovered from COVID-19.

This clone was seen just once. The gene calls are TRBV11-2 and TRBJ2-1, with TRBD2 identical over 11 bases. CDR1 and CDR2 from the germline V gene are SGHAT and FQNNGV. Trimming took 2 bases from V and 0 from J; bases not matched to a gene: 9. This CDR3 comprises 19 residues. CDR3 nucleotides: TGTGCCAGCAGCTTATATCGACTAGCGGGATGGAGCTCCTACAATGAGCAGTTCTTC. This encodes CASSLYRLAGWSSYNEQFF.

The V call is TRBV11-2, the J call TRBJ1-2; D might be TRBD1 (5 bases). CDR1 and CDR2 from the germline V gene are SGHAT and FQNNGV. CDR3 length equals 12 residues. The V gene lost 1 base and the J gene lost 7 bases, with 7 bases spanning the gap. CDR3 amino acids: CASSLGGGGYTF. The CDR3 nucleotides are TGTGCCAGCAGCTTAGGGGGCGGTGGCTACACCTTC. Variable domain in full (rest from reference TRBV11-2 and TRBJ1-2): EAGVAQSPRYKIIEKRQSVAFWCNPISGHATLYWYQQILGQGPKLLIQFQNNGVVDDSQLPKDRFSAERLKGVDSTLKIQPAKLEDSAVYLCASSLGGGGYTFGSGTRLTVV.

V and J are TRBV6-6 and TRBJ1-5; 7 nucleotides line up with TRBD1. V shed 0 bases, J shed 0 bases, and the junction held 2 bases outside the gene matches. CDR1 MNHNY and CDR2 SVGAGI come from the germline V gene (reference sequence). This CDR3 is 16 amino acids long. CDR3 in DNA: TGTGCCAGCAGTTACTCAGACAGGGCTAGCAATCAGCCCCAGCATTTT. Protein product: CASSYSDRASNQPQHF.

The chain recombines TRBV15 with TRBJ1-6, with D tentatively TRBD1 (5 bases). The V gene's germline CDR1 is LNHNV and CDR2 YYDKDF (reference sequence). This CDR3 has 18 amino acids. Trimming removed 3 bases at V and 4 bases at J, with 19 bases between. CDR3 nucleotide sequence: TGTGCCACCAGCAGCTGCCTCCCTAGGTACAGGTATAATTCACCCCTCCACTTT. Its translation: CATSSCLPRYRYNSPLHF.

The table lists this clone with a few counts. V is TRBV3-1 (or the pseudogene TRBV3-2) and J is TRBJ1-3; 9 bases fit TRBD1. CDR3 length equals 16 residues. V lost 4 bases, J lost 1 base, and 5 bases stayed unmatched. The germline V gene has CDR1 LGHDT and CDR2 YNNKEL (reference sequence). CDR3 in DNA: TGTGCCAGCAGCCGAGTGACAGGGGGTTCTGGAAACACCATATATTTT. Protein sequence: CASSRVTGGSGNTIYF.

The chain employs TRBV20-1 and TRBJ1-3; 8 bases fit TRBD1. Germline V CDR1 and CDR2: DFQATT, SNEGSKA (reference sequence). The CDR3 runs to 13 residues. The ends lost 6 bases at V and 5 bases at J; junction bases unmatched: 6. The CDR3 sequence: CSASDRGRNTIYF. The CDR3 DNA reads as TGCAGTGCAAGTGACAGGGGCAGAAACACCATATATTTT.

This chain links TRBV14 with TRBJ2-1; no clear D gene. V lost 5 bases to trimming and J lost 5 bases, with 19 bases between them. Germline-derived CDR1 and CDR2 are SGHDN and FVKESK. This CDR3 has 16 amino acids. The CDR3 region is CASSSFQGTQDNEQFF. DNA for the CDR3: TGTGCCAGCAGCTCATTTCAAGGAACCCAGGACAATGAGCAGTTCTTC.

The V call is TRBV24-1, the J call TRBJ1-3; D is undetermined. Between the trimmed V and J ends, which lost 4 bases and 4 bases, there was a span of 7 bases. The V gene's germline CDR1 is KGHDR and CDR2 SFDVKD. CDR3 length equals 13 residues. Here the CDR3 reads CATSDGIGNTIYF. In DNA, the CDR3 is TGTGCCACCAGTGACGGGATCGGAAACACCATATATTTT.

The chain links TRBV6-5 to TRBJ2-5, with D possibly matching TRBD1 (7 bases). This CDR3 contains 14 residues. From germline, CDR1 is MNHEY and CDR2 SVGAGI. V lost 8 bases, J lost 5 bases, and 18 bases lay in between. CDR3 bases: TGTGCCAGCCGGGCACAGGGGAGGTTGGAGACCCAGTACTTC. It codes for CASRAQGRLETQYF.

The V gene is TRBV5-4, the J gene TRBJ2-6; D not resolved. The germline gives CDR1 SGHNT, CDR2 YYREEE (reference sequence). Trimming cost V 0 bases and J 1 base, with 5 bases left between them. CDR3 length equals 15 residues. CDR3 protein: CASSLDSSGANVLTF. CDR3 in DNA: TGTGCCAGCAGCTTGGATTCTTCTGGGGCCAACGTCCTGACTTTC. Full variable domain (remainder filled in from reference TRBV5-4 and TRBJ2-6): ETGVTQSPTHLIKTRGQQVTLRCSSQSGHNTVSWYQQALGQGPQFIFQYYREEENGRGNFPPRFSGLQFPNYSSELNVNALELDDSALYLCASSLDSSGANVLTFGAGSRLTVL.

CDR3 coding DNA: TGTGCCAGCAGTTTCACGGGACAGGGGGGTGGCTACACCTTC. It yields the protein CASSFTGQGGGYTF. This sequence joins TRBV27 and TRBJ1-2; 11 bases fit TRBD1. The CDR3 extends over 14 amino acids. J lost 7 bases, V lost 3 bases, and 4 bases had no gene match. CDR1 is MNHEY and CDR2 is SMNVEV in the germline V gene (reference sequence).

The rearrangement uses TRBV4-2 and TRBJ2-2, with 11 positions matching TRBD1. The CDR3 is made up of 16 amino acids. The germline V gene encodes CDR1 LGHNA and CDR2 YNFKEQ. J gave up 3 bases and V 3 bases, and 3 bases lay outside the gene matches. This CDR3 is CASSHGQGADTGELFF. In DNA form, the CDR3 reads TGTGCCAGCAGCCACGGACAGGGGGCAGACACCGGGGAGCTGTTTTTT.

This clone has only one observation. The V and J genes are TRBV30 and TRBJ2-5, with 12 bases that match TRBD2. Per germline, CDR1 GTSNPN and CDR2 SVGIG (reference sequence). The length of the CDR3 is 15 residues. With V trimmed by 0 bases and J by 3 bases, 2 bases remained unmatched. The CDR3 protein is CAWSVRLAGEETQYF. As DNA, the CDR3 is TGTGCCTGGAGTGTCCGACTAGCGGGAGAAGAGACCCAGTACTTC.

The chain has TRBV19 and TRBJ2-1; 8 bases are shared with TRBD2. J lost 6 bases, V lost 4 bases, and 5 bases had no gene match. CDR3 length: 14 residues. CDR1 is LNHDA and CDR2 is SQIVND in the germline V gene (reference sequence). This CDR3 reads CASSSSGNFNEQFF. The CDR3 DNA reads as TGTGCCAGTAGTAGTAGCGGGAACTTCAATGAGCAGTTCTTC.

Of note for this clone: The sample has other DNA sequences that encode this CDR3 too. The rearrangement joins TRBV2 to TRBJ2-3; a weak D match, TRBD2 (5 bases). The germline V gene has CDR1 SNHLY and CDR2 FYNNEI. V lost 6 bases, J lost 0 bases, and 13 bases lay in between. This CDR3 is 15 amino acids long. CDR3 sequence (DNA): TGTGCCAGCAGCCCTCGCGGGCTTAGCACAGATACGCAGTATTTT. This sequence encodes CASSPRGLSTDTQYF.

Here the CDR3 reads CASTKSGGTDTQYF. The CDR3, as DNA: TGTGCCAGCACTAAGTCGGGGGGCACAGATACGCAGTATTTT. The chain uses TRBV28 and TRBJ2-3; tentatively, D is TRBD2 (6 bases). The CDR3 has 14 amino acids. Germline CDR1 and CDR2: MDHEN and SYDVKM. The V gene lost 7 bases and the J gene lost 1 base, with 12 bases spanning the gap.

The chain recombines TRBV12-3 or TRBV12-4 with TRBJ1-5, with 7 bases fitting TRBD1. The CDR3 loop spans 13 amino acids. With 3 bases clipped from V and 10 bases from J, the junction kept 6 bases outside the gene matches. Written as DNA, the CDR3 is TGTGCCAGCAGTTTGGGACAGCCGAGTCCCCAGCATTTT. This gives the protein CASSLGQPSPQHF.

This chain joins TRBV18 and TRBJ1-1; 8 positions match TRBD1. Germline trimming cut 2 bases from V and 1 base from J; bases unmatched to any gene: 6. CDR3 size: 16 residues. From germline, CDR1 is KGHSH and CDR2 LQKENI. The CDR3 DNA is TGTGCCAGCTCACCAATGGGGGGACAGGAGAACACTGAAGCTTTCTTT. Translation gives CASSPMGGQENTEAFF.

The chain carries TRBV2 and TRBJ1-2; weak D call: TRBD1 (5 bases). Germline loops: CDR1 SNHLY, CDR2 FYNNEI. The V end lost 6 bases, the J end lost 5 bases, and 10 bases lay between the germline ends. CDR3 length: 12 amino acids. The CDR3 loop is CASSSGRYGYTF. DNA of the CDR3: TGTGCCAGCAGCTCAGGGCGTTATGGCTACACCTTC.

CDR3 nucleotides: TGCGCCAGCAGCTGGGGGACTAGCGTCAATGAGCAGTTCTTC. Protein product: CASSWGTSVNEQFF. The gene calls are TRBV5-1 and TRBJ2-1; 10 nucleotides agree with TRBD2. Per the germline V gene, CDR1 is SGHRS and CDR2 is YFSETQ. The CDR3 covers 14 residues. V trimming: 3 bases; J trimming: 6 bases; junction bases outside the gene matches: 3.

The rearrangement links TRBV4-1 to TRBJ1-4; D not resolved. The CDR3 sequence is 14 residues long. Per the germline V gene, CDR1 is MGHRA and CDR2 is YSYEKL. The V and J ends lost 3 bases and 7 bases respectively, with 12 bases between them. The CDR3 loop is CASSHRGPSEKLFF. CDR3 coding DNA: TGCGCCAGCAGCCATAGAGGCCCTAGTGAAAAACTGTTTTTT.

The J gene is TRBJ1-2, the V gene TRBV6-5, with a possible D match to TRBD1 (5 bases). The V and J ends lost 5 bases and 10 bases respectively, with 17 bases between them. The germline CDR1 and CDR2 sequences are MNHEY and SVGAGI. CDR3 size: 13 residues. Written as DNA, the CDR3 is TGTGCCAGCAGTAACCTACAGGTTCTGCACTACACCTTC. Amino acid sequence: CASSNLQVLHYTF.

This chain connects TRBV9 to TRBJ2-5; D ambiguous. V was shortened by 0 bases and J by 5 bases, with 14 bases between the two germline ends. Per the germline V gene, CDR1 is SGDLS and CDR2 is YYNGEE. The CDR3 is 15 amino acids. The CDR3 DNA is TGTGCCAGCAGCGTAGACGCCAGGCCCGCGGAGACCCAGTACTTC. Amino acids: CASSVDARPAETQYF.

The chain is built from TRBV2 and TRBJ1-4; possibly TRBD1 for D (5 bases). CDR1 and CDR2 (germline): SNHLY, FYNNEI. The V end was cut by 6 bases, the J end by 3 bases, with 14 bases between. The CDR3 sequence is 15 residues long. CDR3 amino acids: CASRSYRSANEKLFF. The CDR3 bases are TGTGCCAGCAGATCCTACAGGTCGGCTAATGAAAAACTGTTTTTT.

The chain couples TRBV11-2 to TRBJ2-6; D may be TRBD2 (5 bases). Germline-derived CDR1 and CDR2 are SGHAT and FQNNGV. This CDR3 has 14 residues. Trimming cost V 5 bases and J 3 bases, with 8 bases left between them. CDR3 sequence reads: CASSRTYGANVLTF. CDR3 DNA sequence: TGTGCCAGCAGCCGGACTTATGGGGCCAACGTCCTGACTTTC.

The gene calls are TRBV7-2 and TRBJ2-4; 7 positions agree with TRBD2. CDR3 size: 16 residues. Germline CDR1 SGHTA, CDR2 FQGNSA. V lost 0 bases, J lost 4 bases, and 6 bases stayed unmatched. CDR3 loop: CASSLARGREKNIQYF. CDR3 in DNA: TGTGCCAGCAGCTTAGCCCGCGGGCGGGAGAAAAACATTCAGTACTTC.